This T cell receptor beta chain emerged from a study of T cell repertoires in cytomegalovirus infection. Whole-study context: Matching HLA type and CMV infection were both indicated by public TCR beta signatures. Study-wide points: What dominated the ex vivo response were HLA-C-restricted CMV-specific TCR beta clonotypes. Identification of carriers of CMV plus the relevant HLA was achieved through cumulative public TCR beta family frequency.

Ten or more counts support this clonotype. The antigen is unknown. TCRdb called the reads again in MiXCR, with one record for every CDR3 protein. The data hold roughly 250,000 distinct CDR3 sequences, with 9% to 15% observed a single time. CDR3 length: 17 amino acids. Trimming stripped 5 bases from V and 0 bases from J, with 17 bases between. V usage is TRBV12-3 or TRBV12-4 and J usage is TRBJ2-4; maybe TRBD1 (6 bases). Material: PBMCs. The TCR was taken from a human donor in good health (CMV status not recorded). Some clones in this sample may be carry-over from other donors' samples. CDR3 amino acids: CASSPRTDPLAKNIQYF. The DNA of the CDR3 is TGTGCCAGCAGTCCAAGGACAGACCCACTAGCCAAAAACATTCAGTACTTC.